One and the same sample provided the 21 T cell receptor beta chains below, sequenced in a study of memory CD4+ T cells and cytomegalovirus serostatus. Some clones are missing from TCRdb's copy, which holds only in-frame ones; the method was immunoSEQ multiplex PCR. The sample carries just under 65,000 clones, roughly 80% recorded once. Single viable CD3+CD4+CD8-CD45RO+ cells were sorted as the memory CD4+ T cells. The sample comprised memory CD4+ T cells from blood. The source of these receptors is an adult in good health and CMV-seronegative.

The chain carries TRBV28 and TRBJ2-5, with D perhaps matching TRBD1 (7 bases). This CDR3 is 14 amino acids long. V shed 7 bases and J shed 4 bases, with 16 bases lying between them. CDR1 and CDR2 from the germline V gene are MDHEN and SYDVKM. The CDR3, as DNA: TGTGCCAGCACCCGAGGAGGGGGCGTAGAGACCCAGTACTTC. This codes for CASTRGGGVETQYF.

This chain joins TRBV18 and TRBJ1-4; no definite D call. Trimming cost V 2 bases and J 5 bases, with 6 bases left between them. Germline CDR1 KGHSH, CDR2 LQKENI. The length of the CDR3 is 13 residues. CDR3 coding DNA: TGTGCCAGCTCACCAAAGCCGAATGAAAAACTGTTTTTT. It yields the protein CASSPKPNEKLFF.

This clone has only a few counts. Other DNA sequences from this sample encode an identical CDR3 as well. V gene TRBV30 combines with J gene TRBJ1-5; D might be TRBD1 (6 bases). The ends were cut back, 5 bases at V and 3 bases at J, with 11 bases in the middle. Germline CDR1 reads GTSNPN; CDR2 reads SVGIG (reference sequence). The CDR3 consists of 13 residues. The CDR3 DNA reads TGTGCCTGGTCAGGGGACTCCAATCAGCCCCAGCATTTT. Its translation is CAWSGDSNQPQHF.

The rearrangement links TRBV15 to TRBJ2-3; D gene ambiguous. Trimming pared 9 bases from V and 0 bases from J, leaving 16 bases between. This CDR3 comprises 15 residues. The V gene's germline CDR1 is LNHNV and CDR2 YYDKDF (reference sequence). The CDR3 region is CATSPGLTSTDTQYF. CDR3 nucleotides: TGTGCCACTAGCCCTGGGCTAACTAGCACAGATACGCAGTATTTT.

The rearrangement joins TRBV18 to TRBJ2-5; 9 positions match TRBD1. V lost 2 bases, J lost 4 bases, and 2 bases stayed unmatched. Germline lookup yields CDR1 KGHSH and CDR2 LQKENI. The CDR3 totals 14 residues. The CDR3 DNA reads TGTGCCAGCTCACCAATGGACAGGGGAGAGACCCAGTACTTC. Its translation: CASSPMDRGETQYF. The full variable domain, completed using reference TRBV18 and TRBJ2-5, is NAGVMQNPRHLVRRRGQEARLRCSPMKGHSHVYWYRQLPEEGLKFMVYLQKENIIDESGMPKERFSAEFPKEGPSILRIQQVVRGDSAAYFCASSPMDRGETQYFGPGTRLLVL.

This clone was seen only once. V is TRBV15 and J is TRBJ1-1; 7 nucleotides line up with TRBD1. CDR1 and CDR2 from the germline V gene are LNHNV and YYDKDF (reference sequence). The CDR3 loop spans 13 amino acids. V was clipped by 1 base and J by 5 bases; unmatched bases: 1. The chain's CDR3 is CATSRAGGTEAFF. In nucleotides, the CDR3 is TGTGCCACCAGCAGAGCAGGGGGGACTGAAGCTTTCTTT.

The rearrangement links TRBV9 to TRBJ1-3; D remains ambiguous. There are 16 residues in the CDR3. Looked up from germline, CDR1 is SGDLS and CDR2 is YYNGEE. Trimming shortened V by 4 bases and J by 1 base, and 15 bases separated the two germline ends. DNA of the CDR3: TGTGCCAGCAGCCCACGAGTGAGAGGGTCTGGAAACACCATATATTTT. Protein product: CASSPRVRGSGNTIYF.

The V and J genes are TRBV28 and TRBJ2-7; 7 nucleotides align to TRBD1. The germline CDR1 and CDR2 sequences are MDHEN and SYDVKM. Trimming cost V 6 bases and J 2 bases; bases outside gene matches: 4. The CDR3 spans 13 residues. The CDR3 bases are TGTGCCAGCAGACCGGGACAGACCTACGAGCAGTACTTC. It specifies CASRPGQTYEQYF.

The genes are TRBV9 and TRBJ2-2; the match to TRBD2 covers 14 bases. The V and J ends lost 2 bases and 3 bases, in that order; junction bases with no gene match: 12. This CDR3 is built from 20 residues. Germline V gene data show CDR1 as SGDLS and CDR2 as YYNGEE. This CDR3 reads CASSVTGTSGSSKYTGELFF. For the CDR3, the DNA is TGTGCCAGCAGCGTGACGGGGACTAGCGGGAGTAGTAAGTACACCGGGGAGCTGTTTTTT.

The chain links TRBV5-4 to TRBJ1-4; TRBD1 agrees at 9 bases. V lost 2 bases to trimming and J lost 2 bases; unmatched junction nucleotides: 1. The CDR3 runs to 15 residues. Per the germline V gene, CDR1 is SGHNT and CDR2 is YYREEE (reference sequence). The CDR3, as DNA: TGTGCCAGCAGCTTTACAGGGGGCACTAATGAAAAACTGTTTTTT. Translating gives CASSFTGGTNEKLFF.

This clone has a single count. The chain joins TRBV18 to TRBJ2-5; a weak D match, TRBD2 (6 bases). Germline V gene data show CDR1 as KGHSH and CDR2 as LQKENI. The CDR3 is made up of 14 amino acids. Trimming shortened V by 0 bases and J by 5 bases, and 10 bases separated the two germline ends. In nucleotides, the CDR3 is TGTGCCAGCTCACCACCGACTAGTTCCGAGACCCAGTACTTC. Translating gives CASSPPTSSETQYF.

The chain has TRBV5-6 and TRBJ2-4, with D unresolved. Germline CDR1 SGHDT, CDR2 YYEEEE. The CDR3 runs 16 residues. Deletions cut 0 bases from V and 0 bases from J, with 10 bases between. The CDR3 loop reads CASSLVDGRAKNIQYF. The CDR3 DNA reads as TGTGCCAGCAGCTTGGTGGACGGAAGAGCCAAAAACATTCAGTACTTC.

This CDR3 reads CASSLSGGNQPQHF. The CDR3 nucleotides are TGTGCCAGCAGCTTATCAGGGGGTAACCAGCCCCAGCATTTT. V usage is TRBV7-9 and J usage is TRBJ1-5; TRBD1 agrees at 7 bases. This CDR3 has 14 amino acids. J lost 7 bases, V lost 2 bases, and 5 bases had no gene match. In germline, CDR1 is SEHNR, CDR2 FQNEAQ (reference sequence).

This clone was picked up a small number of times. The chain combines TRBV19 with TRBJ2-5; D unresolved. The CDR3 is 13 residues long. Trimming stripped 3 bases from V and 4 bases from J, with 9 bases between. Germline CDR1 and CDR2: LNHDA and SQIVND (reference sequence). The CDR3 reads CASSIGEGETQYF. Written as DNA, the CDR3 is TGTGCCAGTAGTATTGGGGAAGGAGAGACCCAGTACTTC.

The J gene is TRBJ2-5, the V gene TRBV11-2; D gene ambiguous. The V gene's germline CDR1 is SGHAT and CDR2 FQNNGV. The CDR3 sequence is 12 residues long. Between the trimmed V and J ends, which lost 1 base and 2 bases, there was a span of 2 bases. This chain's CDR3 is CASSLGQETQYF. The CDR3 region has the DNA TGTGCCAGCAGCTTAGGGCAAGAGACCCAGTACTTC.

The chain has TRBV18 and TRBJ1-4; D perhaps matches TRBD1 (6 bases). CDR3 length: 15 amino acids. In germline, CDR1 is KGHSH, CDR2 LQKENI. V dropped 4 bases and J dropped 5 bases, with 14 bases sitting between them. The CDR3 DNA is TGTGCCAGCTCACTAAACGGAGGGGGAAATGAAAAACTGTTTTTT. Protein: CASSLNGGGNEKLFF.

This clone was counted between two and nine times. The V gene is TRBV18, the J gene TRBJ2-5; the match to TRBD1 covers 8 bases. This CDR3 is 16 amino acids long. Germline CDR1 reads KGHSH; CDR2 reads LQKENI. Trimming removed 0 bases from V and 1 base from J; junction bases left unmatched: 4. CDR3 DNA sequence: TGTGCCAGCTCACCACCGGCAGGGGGCTTCCAAGAGACCCAGTACTTC. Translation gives CASSPPAGGFQETQYF. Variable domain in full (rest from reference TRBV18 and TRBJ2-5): NAGVMQNPRHLVRRRGQEARLRCSPMKGHSHVYWYRQLPEEGLKFMVYLQKENIIDESGMPKERFSAEFPKEGPSILRIQQVVRGDSAAYFCASSPPAGGFQETQYFGPGTRLLVL.

The CDR3 DNA reads TGTGCCAGCAGCCTCGACAGGGCAGGGGAGGCTTTCTTT. This codes for CASSLDRAGEAFF. The chain links TRBV6-4 to TRBJ1-1; 7 bases match TRBD1. With V trimmed by 6 bases and J by 11 bases, 12 bases remained unmatched. Germline values: CDR1 MRHNA, CDR2 SNTAGT. The CDR3 contains 13 residues.

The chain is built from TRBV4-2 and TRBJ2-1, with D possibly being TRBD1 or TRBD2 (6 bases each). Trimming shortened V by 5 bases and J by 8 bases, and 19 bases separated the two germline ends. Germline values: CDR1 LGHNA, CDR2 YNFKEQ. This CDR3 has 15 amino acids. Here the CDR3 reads CASSKGGLGWDEQFF. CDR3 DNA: TGTGCCAGCAGCAAAGGGGGACTGGGATGGGATGAGCAGTTCTTC.

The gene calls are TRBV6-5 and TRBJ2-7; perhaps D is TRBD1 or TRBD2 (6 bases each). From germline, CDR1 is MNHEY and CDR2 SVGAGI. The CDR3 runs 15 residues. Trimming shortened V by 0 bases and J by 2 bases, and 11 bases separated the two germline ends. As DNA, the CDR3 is TGTGCCAGCAGTTACTCCGGGGGCCAGACCTACGAGCAGTACTTC. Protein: CASSYSGGQTYEQYF.

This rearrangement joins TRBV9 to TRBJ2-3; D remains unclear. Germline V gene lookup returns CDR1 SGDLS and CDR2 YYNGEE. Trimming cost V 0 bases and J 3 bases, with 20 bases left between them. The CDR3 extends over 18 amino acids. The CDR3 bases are TGTGCCAGCAGCGTAGGGATCAGAGCCAGAAAAGCAACAGATACGCAGTATTTT. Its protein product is CASSVGIRARKATDTQYF.